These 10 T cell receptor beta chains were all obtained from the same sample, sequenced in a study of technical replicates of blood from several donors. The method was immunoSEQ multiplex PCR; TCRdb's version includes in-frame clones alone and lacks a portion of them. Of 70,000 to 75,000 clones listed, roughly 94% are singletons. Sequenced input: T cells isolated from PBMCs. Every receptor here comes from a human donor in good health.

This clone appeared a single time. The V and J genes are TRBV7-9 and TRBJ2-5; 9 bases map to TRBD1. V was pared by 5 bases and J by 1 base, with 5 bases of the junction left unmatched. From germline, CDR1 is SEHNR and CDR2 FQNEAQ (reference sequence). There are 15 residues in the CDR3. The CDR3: CASSEPGQGQETQYF. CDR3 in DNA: TGTGCCAGCAGCGAACCGGGACAGGGCCAAGAGACCCAGTACTTC. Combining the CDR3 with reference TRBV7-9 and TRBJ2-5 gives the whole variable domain DTGVSQNPRHKITKRGQNVTFRCDPISEHNRLYWYRQTLGQGPEFLTYFQNEAQLEKSRLLSDRFSAERPKGSFSTLEIQRTEQGDSAMYLCASSEPGQGQETQYFGPGTRLLVL.

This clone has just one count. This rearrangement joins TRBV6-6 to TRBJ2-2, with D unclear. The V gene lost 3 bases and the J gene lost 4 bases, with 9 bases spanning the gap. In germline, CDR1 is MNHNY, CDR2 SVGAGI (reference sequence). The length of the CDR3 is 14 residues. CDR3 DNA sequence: TGTGCCAGCAGTTATGACCAGCGCACCGGGGAGCTGTTTTTT. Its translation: CASSYDQRTGELFF.

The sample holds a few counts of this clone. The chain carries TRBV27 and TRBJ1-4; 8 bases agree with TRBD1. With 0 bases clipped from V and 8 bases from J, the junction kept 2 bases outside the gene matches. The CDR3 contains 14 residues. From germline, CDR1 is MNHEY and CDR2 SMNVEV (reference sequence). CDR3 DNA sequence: TGTGCCAGCAGTTTATCGGACAGGGAAGAAAAACTGTTTTTT. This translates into CASSLSDREEKLFF.

The CDR3 nucleotides are TGCGCCAGCAGCCGGGGGCTAGCGGGAGGGCCGGGTCGCTACGAGCAGTACTTC. Protein: CASSRGLAGGPGRYEQYF. The rearrangement links TRBV5-1 to TRBJ2-7; 12 nucleotides match TRBD2. CDR3 length: 18 amino acids. CDR1 and CDR2 from the germline V gene are SGHRS and YFSETQ. The J segment lost 3 bases and the V segment lost 4 bases, leaving 14 bases of the junction unmatched.

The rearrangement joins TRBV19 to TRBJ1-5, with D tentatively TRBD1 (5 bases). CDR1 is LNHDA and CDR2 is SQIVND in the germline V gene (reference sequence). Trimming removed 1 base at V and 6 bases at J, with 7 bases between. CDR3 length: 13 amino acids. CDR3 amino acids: CASSIGQGQPQHF. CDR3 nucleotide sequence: TGTGCCAGTAGTATAGGTCAGGGTCAGCCCCAGCATTTT.

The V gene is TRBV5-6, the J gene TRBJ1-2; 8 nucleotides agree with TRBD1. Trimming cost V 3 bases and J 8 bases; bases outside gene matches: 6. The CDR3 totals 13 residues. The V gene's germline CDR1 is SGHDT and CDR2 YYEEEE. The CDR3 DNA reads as TGTGCCAGCAGCTGGCAGGGGGCATGGGGCTACACCTTC. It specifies CASSWQGAWGYTF.

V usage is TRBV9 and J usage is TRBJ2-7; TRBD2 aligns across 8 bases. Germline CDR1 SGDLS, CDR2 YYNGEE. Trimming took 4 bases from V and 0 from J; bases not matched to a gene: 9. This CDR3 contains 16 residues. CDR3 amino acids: CASSRVGGVSSYEQYF. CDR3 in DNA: TGTGCCAGCAGCAGAGTCGGGGGGGTGAGCTCCTACGAGCAGTACTTC.

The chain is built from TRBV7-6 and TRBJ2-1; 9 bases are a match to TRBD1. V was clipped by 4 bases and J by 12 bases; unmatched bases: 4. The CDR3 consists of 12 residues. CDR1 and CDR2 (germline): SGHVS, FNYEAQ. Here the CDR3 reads CASSSQGAWQFF. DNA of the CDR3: TGTGCCAGCAGCTCACAGGGGGCATGGCAGTTCTTC.

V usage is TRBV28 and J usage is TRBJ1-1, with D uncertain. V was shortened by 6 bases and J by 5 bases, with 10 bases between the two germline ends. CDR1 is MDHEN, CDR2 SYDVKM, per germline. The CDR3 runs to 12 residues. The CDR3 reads CASSFVRTEAFF. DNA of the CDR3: TGTGCCAGCAGCTTCGTCAGGACTGAAGCTTTCTTT.

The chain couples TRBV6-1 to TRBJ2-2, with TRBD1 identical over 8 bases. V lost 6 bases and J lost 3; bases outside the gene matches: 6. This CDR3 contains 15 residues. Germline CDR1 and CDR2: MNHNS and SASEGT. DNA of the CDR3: TGTGCCAGCAGGAGACAGGGGCGGTACACCGGGGAGCTGTTTTTT. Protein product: CASRRQGRYTGELFF.